This TCR beta chain was captured by sequencing in a study of blood T cell repertoires in COVID-19. The wider study: COVID-19 samples, acute and convalescent, were from the United States, Italy and Spain.

Under the authors' procedure: Scientists estimated how many nucleated cells there were by amplifying reference gene primers. The assay was immunoSEQ multiplex PCR, and TCRdb's table has in-frame clones only and misses some. D and trimming come from the DNA, and the V and J calls and clone size come from that table. The data hold approximately 140,000 clones, with 88% observed a single time. CDR1 is MNHNY and CDR2 is SVGAGI in the germline V gene (reference sequence). V lost 0 bases to trimming and J lost 6 bases; unmatched junction nucleotides: 6. The CDR3 has 16 amino acids. Only a few counts were recorded for this clone.

What was sequenced was peripheral blood. This clonotype was obtained from a woman aged 60-75 years with acute or convalescent COVID-19. V and J are TRBV6-6 and TRBJ1-5, with TRBD1 matching over 9 bases. CDR3 loop: CASSYSTQGAVQPQHF. For the CDR3, the DNA is TGTGCCAGCAGTTACTCGACACAGGGGGCCGTTCAGCCCCAGCATTTT.